These 14 T cell receptor beta chains were all obtained from the same sample, sequenced in a study of T cell repertoires in cytomegalovirus infection. MiXCR, applied by TCRdb to the reads, yields one record per CDR3 protein. Here the sample spans a few hundred thousand distinct CDR3 sequences, 9% to 9.5% being singletons. Sequenced input: PBMCs. The receptors derive from a human donor in good health (CMV status not recorded). Some clones in this sample may be carry-over from other donors' samples.

This clonotype has a handful of counts. The J gene is TRBJ1-5, the V gene TRBV12-3 or TRBV12-4, with D possibly TRBD1 on 5 matching bases. The CDR3 contains 13 residues. V lost 8 bases to trimming and J lost 9 bases, with 17 bases between them. CDR3 region: CASSRGVQAPQHF. CDR3 in DNA: TGTGCCAGCTCCCGCGGGGTACAGGCGCCCCAGCATTTT.

V is TRBV5-6 and J is TRBJ2-3, with D possibly called TRBD1 or TRBD2 (5 bases each). Per the germline V gene, CDR1 is SGHDT and CDR2 is YYEEEE. V shed 1 base and J shed 2 bases, with 8 bases lying between them. CDR3 length: 14 residues. The CDR3 loop is CASSLFGATDTQYF. The CDR3, as DNA: TGTGCCAGCAGCTTGTTCGGGGCCACAGATACGCAGTATTTT.

This clonotype was observed a few times. The V gene is TRBV12-3 or TRBV12-4, the J gene TRBJ2-3; 7 bases align to TRBD2. The V gene end was trimmed by 3 bases and the J gene end by 6 bases; junction bases not matched to a gene: 3. This CDR3 comprises 13 residues. The DNA of the CDR3 is TGTGCCAGCAGTTTCCAGGGAGGGGATACGCAGTATTTT. As protein: CASSFQGGDTQYF.

This clonotype was counted ten times or more. This chain joins TRBV7-2 and TRBJ2-3, with 10 bases lining up with TRBD2. The germline CDR1 and CDR2 sequences are SGHTA and FQGNSA. Losses at the gene ends were 9 bases for V and 0 bases for J; bases not matched to a gene: 6. The CDR3 has 15 amino acids. In nucleotides, the CDR3 is TGTGCCAGTAAGCGGGAGGGAACTAGCACAGATACGCAGTATTTT. Amino acids: CASKREGTSTDTQYF.

This clonotype was detected ten times or more. DNA for the CDR3: TGTGCCAGCAGCTTAGATCCCCAAAACCCAGATACGCAGTATTTT. Amino acid sequence: CASSLDPQNPDTQYF. The chain links TRBV7-3 to TRBJ2-3, with D uncertain. Per the germline V gene, CDR1 is SGHTA and CDR2 is FQGTGA. Trimming took off 2 bases at V and 4 bases at J, with 13 bases between the two ends. The length of the CDR3 is 15 residues.

This clonotype has a handful of counts. Germline and junction disagree at one end, which may indicate a read error. V usage is TRBV5-3 and J usage is TRBJ2-7; TRBD1 aligns across 7 bases. TRBV5-3 counts as an open reading frame of uncertain function. The CDR3 is 13 residues long. In DNA, the CDR3 is TGTGCCAGCAGCTTGGACAGGAACTACGAGCAGTACTTC. Amino acid sequence: CASSLDRNYEQYF.

The J gene is TRBJ1-2, the V gene TRBV12-3 or TRBV12-4; tentatively, D is TRBD1 (5 bases). V lost 4 bases and J 3 bases, leaving 15 bases between the germline ends. The CDR3 is 15 amino acids. CDR3 sequence reads: CASSSRDSLYYGYTF. In DNA, the CDR3 is TGTGCCAGCAGTTCCCGGGACTCCCTTTACTATGGCTACACCTTC.

The chain employs TRBV7-2 and TRBJ1-1; no definite D call. Trimming stripped 1 base from V and 9 bases from J, with 3 bases between. CDR1 and CDR2 from the germline V gene are SGHTA and FQGNSA. The CDR3 spans 10 residues. CDR3 in DNA: TGTGCCAGCAGCTTAGTCCAAGCTTTCTTT. Its protein is CASSLVQAFF.

This sequence joins TRBV20-1 and TRBJ1-1; D uncertain. V was shortened by 5 bases and J by 4 bases, with 14 bases between the two germline ends. The CDR3 covers 13 residues. Germline V gene sequence: CDR1 DFQATT, CDR2 SNEGSKA (reference sequence). The DNA for the CDR3 is TGCAGTGCTCCCACACCCACGAGCACTGAAGCTTTCTTT. Amino acids: CSAPTPTSTEAFF.

The V gene is TRBV20-1, the J gene TRBJ1-5; 7 nucleotides match TRBD1. The CDR3 sequence is 16 residues long. CDR1 DFQATT and CDR2 SNEGSKA come from the germline V gene (reference sequence). Unmatched junction bases numbered 10, after V lost 5 bases and J lost 0 bases. The CDR3 sequence: CSAAGEGASSNQPQHF. DNA of the CDR3: TGCAGTGCTGCCGGGGAGGGGGCGAGTAGCAATCAGCCCCAGCATTTT.

This clonotype was seen ten or more times. The chain employs TRBV7-2 and TRBJ1-5; no firm D call. Germline assignment: CDR1 SGHTA and CDR2 FQGNSA. This CDR3 spans 14 amino acids. Trimming took 3 bases from V and 3 from J, leaving 9 bases between them. CDR3 region: CASSLGVNNQPQHF. The CDR3 nucleotides read TGTGCCAGCAGCTTGGGTGTTAACAATCAGCCCCAGCATTTT.

This clonotype has a count of ten or more. The rearrangement links TRBV11-3 to TRBJ2-3; D unclear. V lost 3 bases and J lost 0, with 1 base in between. The CDR3 consists of 12 residues. Germline CDR1 reads SGHNT; CDR2 reads YENEEA. The CDR3 coding sequence is TGTGCCAGCAGCTTTAGCACAGATACGCAGTATTTT. Its translation: CASSFSTDTQYF. Full variable domain (missing parts from reference TRBV11-3 and TRBJ2-3): EAGVVQSPRYKIIEKKQPVAFWCNPISGHNTLYWYLQNLGQGPELLIRYENEEAVDDSQLPKDRFSAERLKGVDSTLKIQPAELGDSAVYLCASSFSTDTQYFGPGTRLTVL.

This clonotype was recorded many times. This sequence joins TRBV19 and TRBJ1-5; a possible D gene is TRBD1 (5 bases). Germline CDR1 LNHDA, CDR2 SQIVND (reference sequence). The CDR3 contains 15 residues. V lost 1 base, J lost 2 bases, and 9 bases lay in between. CDR3: CASSIAQAGNQPQHF. The CDR3 DNA reads as TGTGCCAGTAGTATAGCACAGGCAGGCAATCAGCCCCAGCATTTT.

This clonotype was picked up a small number of times. The V gene is TRBV20-1, the J gene TRBJ2-1, with D perhaps assigned TRBD1 or TRBD2 (5 bases each). The CDR3 contains 16 residues. Germline loops: CDR1 DFQATT, CDR2 SNEGSKA (reference sequence). CDR3 sequence reads: CSASPGTGTSYNEQFF. The CDR3 coding sequence is TGCAGCGCCTCTCCCGGGACCGGAACGTCCTACAATGAGCAGTTCTTC.